These 10 T cell receptor beta chains were all obtained from the same sample, sequenced in a study of CD8 T cells in ankylosing spondylitis. Via MiXCR, TCRdb re-called the 5' RACE reads, giving one row per CDR3 protein. Counted here are about 240,000 distinct CDR3 sequences, about 24% occurring once; the ten biggest clones make up over 0.55%. Material for sequencing was blood, either unsorted or a sorted T cell fraction (not recorded which). These TCRs come from a male donor with ankylosing spondylitis or in good health (not recorded which).

The gene calls are TRBV12-3 or TRBV12-4 and TRBJ2-7; D might be TRBD2 (5 bases). The V gene lost 2 bases and the J gene lost 4 bases, with 12 bases spanning the gap. This CDR3 has 14 residues. CDR3 loop: CASSLSGSGYEQYF. The CDR3 region has the DNA TGTGCCAGCAGTTTAAGCGGTTCTGGTTACGAGCAGTACTTC.

The rearrangement uses TRBV6-5 and TRBJ2-6, with a possible D match to TRBD2 (6 bases). Per germline, CDR1 MNHEY and CDR2 SVGAGI. V lost 1 base and J lost 2, with 9 bases in between. This CDR3 region has 16 residues. The CDR3 reads CASSYWGEAGANVLTF. The CDR3 DNA reads as TGTGCCAGCAGTTACTGGGGGGAAGCTGGGGCCAACGTCCTGACTTTC.

The chain has TRBV6-5 and TRBJ1-1, with 10 nucleotides matching TRBD1. This CDR3 contains 14 residues. Germline V CDR1 and CDR2: MNHEY, SVGAGI. V shed 2 bases, J shed 11 bases, and the junction held 8 bases outside the gene matches. The CDR3: CASSYGTGVMGAFF. CDR3 bases: TGTGCCAGCAGTTACGGGACAGGGGTCATGGGTGCTTTCTTT.

This clonotype was counted many times. The V and J genes are TRBV5-6 and TRBJ2-3; 7 bases are shared with TRBD1. Germline assignment: CDR1 SGHDT and CDR2 YYEEEE. This CDR3 has 15 residues. Losses at the gene ends were 4 bases for V and 6 bases for J; bases not matched to a gene: 11. CDR3 sequence: CASSPGQVRSDTQYF. DNA for the CDR3: TGTGCCAGCAGCCCTGGACAGGTCAGGTCGGATACGCAGTATTTT.

In regard to this clonotype: A clone one base away is much larger, so this may be a read error. No conserved phenylalanine or tryptophan ends this CDR3, so it is likely a read error. The rearrangement links TRBV15 to TRBJ2-3; D is tentatively TRBD1 or TRBD2 (5 bases each). Germline CDR1 and CDR2: LNHNV and YYDKDF (reference sequence). Between the trimmed V and J ends, which lost 4 bases and 0 bases, there was a span of 8 bases. CDR3 size: 14 residues. CDR3 loop: CATSIGGSTDTQYL. CDR3 DNA: TGTGCCACCAGCATTGGGGGAAGCACAGATACGCAGTATTTA.

This clonotype was seen at least ten times. This chain links TRBV7-2 with TRBJ1-1; no firm D call. V lost 5 bases and J 8 bases, leaving 15 bases between the germline ends. Looked up from germline, CDR1 is SGHTA and CDR2 is FQGNSA. The CDR3 sequence is 13 residues long. CDR3: CASSSRLGEEAFF. Written as DNA, the CDR3 is TGTGCCAGCAGCAGTAGATTGGGTGAGGAAGCTTTCTTT. Filled out from reference TRBV7-2 and TRBJ1-1, the complete variable domain reads GAGVSQSPSNKVTEKGKDVELRCDPISGHTALYWYRQSLGQGLEFLIYFQGNSAPDKSGLPSDRFSAERTGGSVSTLTIQRTQQEDSAVYLCASSSRLGEEAFFGQGTRLTVV.

This clonotype was observed a handful of times. The V call is TRBV20-1, the J call TRBJ2-3; D is ambiguous. Germline-derived CDR1 and CDR2 are DFQATT and SNEGSKA (reference sequence). Trimming left V 6 bases short and J 1 base short, with 11 bases between. CDR3 length: 13 amino acids. The chain's CDR3 is CSAAPSGTDTQYF. In nucleotides, the CDR3 is TGCAGTGCGGCCCCCTCGGGCACAGATACGCAGTATTTT.

This clonotype was seen at least ten times. The chain is built from TRBV20-1 and TRBJ1-1, with D perhaps matching TRBD1 (5 bases). The CDR3 is 12 residues long. V shed 6 bases and J shed 4 bases, with 12 bases lying between them. Germline V gives CDR1 DFQATT, CDR2 SNEGSKA (reference sequence). CDR3 coding DNA: TGCAGTGCCCTCAGGGCCGGCACTGAAGCTTTCTTT. It translates to CSALRAGTEAFF.

In this sample, this clonotype turned up once. J is TRBJ2-2 and V is TRBV9; D gene ambiguous. CDR3 length equals 13 residues. Trimming left V 4 bases short and J 3 bases short, with 7 bases between. Per the germline V gene, CDR1 is SGDLS and CDR2 is YYNGEE. The CDR3 protein is CASSPSDTGELFF. The CDR3 bases are TGTGCCAGCAGCCCCAGTGACACCGGGGAGCTGTTTTTT.

This clonotype was counted at least ten times. This CDR3 is CATSRGLQNTEAFF. In nucleotides, the CDR3 is TGTGCCACCAGCCGGGGACTGCAGAACACTGAAGCTTTCTTT. V gene TRBV15 combines with J gene TRBJ1-1; perhaps TRBD1 as D (5 bases). CDR3 length: 14 residues. The germline CDR1 and CDR2 sequences are LNHNV and YYDKDF (reference sequence). Deletions cut 5 bases from V and 1 base from J, with 11 bases between. The full variable domain, in which reference TRBV15 and TRBJ1-1 provide the parts outside the CDR3, is DAMVIQNPRYQVTQFGKPVTLSCSQTLNHNVMYWYQQKSSQAPKLLFHYYDKDFNNEADTPDNFQSRRPNTSFCFLDIRSPGLGDTAMYLCATSRGLQNTEAFFGQGTRLTVV.